Shown below are 4 T cell receptor beta chains from a single sample sequenced in a study of T cells after posttransplantation cyclophosphamide. Repertoires were generated with immunoSEQ multiplex PCR, while TCRdb's copy carries only in-frame clones and drops some. The sample carries about 43,000 clones, around 91% recorded once. Busulfan-fludarabine conditioning, marrow transplant, and cyclophosphamide on days +3 and +4 were administered. The material sequenced was PBMCs, taken about 60 days after allogeneic stem cell transplant with posttransplant cyclophosphamide. Receptor source: a male patient in his sixties who received an allogeneic stem cell transplant from a related donor and was CMV-positive. Some T cells here may be from the graft donor.

The rearrangement joins TRBV6-6 to TRBJ1-1, with D maybe TRBD1 (6 bases). The germline CDR1 and CDR2 sequences are MNHNY and SVGAGI (reference sequence). V was pared by 7 bases and J by 3 bases, with 21 bases between. The CDR3 runs 16 residues. The CDR3 DNA reads TGTGCCAGCAACGGCCCTCAGGGGAAGTGGGACACTGAAGCTTTCTTT. Translation gives CASNGPQGKWDTEAFF.

This chain uses TRBV27 with TRBJ1-5, with D unclear. Germline V gene data show CDR1 as MNHEY and CDR2 as SMNVEV (reference sequence). CDR3 length equals 16 residues. V was shortened by 3 bases and J by 5 bases, with 17 bases between the two germline ends. CDR3 sequence reads: CASSFPGELGYQPQHF. In nucleotides, the CDR3 is TGTGCCAGCAGTTTCCCCGGGGAGTTAGGATATCAGCCCCAGCATTTT.

This clone appeared a single time. The chain carries TRBV28 and TRBJ1-2; D remains ambiguous. V dropped 5 bases and J dropped 5 bases, with 18 bases sitting between them. Germline lookup yields CDR1 MDHEN and CDR2 SYDVKM. This CDR3 has 15 residues. The CDR3 loop is CASSPSGSGGYGYTF. CDR3 nucleotide sequence: TGTGCCAGCAGTCCGTCGGGCTCCGGAGGGTATGGCTACACCTTC.

The chain couples TRBV6-1 to TRBJ1-1; the match to TRBD1 covers 9 bases. V trimming: 5 bases; J trimming: 3 bases; junction bases outside the gene matches: 4. The CDR3 has 14 amino acids. Germline V gene lookup returns CDR1 MNHNS and CDR2 SASEGT. The CDR3 sequence is CASSWDRADTEAFF. CDR3 nucleotide sequence: TGTGCCAGCAGTTGGGACAGGGCGGACACTGAAGCTTTCTTT.